Each of the 20 T cell receptor beta chains below was sequenced from the same sample in a study of beta chain features in type 1 diabetes. Notes on the study in general: Type 1 diabetes patients showed a moderate but significant shortening of TCRB CDR3s in all four CD4+ subsets.

Expressed TCRB transcripts were sequenced because the entire RNA isolate underwent reverse transcription. This table comes from immunoSEQ multiplex PCR, and its TCRdb copy is limited to in-frame clones, with some not included. The sample consists of almost 350,000 clones, roughly 8.8% of them appearing once. No antigen has been assigned to these receptors. Sequencing was carried out using central memory CD4+ T cells from blood. The receptors shown here come from a young man with type 1 diabetes.

This clone was counted between two and nine times. CDR3 loop: CSVDRSGPETQYF. CDR3 nucleotides: TGCAGCGTTGATCGTAGCGGACCGGAGACCCAGTACTTC. The gene calls are TRBV29-1 and TRBJ2-5; D perhaps matches TRBD2 (6 bases). Germline lookup yields CDR1 SQVTM and CDR2 ANQGSEA. The CDR3 is made up of 13 amino acids. V lost 3 bases, J lost 5 bases, and 13 bases lay in between.

A few counts support this clone. This chain joins TRBV2 and TRBJ2-1, with TRBD2 identical over 8 bases. The CDR3 consists of 13 residues. The V gene's germline CDR1 is SNHLY and CDR2 FYNNEI. The J segment lost 6 bases and the V segment lost 5 bases, leaving 3 bases of the junction unmatched. CDR3 residues: CASSWRGVNEQFF. The CDR3 bases are TGTGCCAGCAGTTGGCGGGGGGTCAATGAGCAGTTCTTC.

This chain uses TRBV2 with TRBJ2-5; the D gene is possibly TRBD1 (5 bases). The CDR3 extends over 13 amino acids. CDR1 and CDR2 from the germline V gene are SNHLY and FYNNEI. Between the trimmed V and J ends, which lost 6 bases and 3 bases, there was a span of 11 bases. CDR3 bases: TGTGCCAGCAGGGTGGGGCTAGAAGAGACCCAGTACTTC. This codes for CASRVGLEETQYF.

Worth noting for this clone: In the same sample, other DNA sequences code for this CDR3. The chain carries TRBV20-1 and TRBJ2-5, with no clear D. Trimming removed 1 base from V and 4 bases from J, with 4 bases in between. Germline CDR1 is DFQATT and CDR2 is SNEGSKA (reference sequence). The CDR3 length is 11 residues. In DNA, the CDR3 is TGCAGTGCTAGAGTGTCAGAGACCCAGTACTTC. It translates to CSARVSETQYF.

This clone was seen only a few times. The gene calls are TRBV2 and TRBJ1-4, with 8 bases aligning to TRBD1. J lost 0 bases, V lost 8 bases, and 8 bases had no gene match. The CDR3 is 16 residues long. Germline CDR1 is SNHLY and CDR2 is FYNNEI. In DNA form, the CDR3 reads TGTGCCAGCTTGCCGGGACAGGCCGCAACTAATGAAAAACTGTTTTTT. Protein product: CASLPGQAATNEKLFF. Combining the CDR3 with reference TRBV2 and TRBJ1-4 gives the whole variable domain EPEVTQTPSHQVTQMGQEVILRCVPISNHLYFYWYRQILGQKVEFLVSFYNNEISEKSEIFDDQFSVERPDGSNFTLKIRSTKLEDSAMYFCASLPGQAATNEKLFFGSGTQLSVL.

At least ten counts were recorded for this clone. This chain uses TRBV2 with TRBJ2-7; D ambiguous. Trimming cost V 3 bases and J 3 bases, with 9 bases left between them. Germline values: CDR1 SNHLY, CDR2 FYNNEI. The CDR3 runs to 13 residues. The CDR3 reads CASSEWEVYEQYF. For the CDR3, the DNA is TGTGCCAGCAGTGAGTGGGAAGTCTACGAGCAGTACTTC.

The sample holds a few counts of this clone. It may be a read error: a sequence one base away is much more abundant. Within the sample, other DNA sequences also encode this same CDR3. The genes are TRBV7-2 and TRBJ2-7; 9 bases map to TRBD1. There are 14 residues in the CDR3. The V gene end was trimmed by 5 bases and the J gene end by 4 bases; junction bases not matched to a gene: 6. Germline lookup yields CDR1 SGHTA and CDR2 FQGNSA. In nucleotides, the CDR3 is TGTGCCAGCAGCCCGCCGGGACAGGGTTACGAGCAGTACTTC. The encoded protein is CASSPPGQGYEQYF. The full variable domain, in which reference TRBV7-2 and TRBJ2-7 provide the parts outside the CDR3, is GAGVSQSPSNKVTEKGKDVELRCDPISGHTALYWYRQSLGQGLEFLIYFQGNSAPDKSGLPSDRFSAERTGGSVSTLTIQRTQQEDSAVYLCASSPPGQGYEQYFGPGTRLTVT.

The chain joins TRBV5-1 to TRBJ2-3; no clear D gene. With 0 bases removed from V and 7 bases from J, the gap between germline ends came to 15 bases. The CDR3 is made up of 15 amino acids. Per the germline V gene, CDR1 is SGHRS and CDR2 is YFSETQ. Here the CDR3 reads CASSLAPGPSNTQYF. The CDR3 bases are TGCGCCAGCAGCTTGGCCCCTGGACCTTCGAATACGCAGTATTTT.

The chain links TRBV29-1 to TRBJ1-1, with D unclear. Germline V gene data show CDR1 as SQVTM and CDR2 as ANQGSEA. CDR3 length: 14 residues. DNA for the CDR3: TGCAGTGGAGCCCCAGCAGGTGGGAACACTGAAGCTTTCTTT. Amino acid sequence: CSGAPAGGNTEAFF. Filled out from reference TRBV29-1 and TRBJ1-1, the complete variable domain reads SAVISQKPSRDICQRGTSLTIQCQVDSQVTMMFWYRQQPGQSLTLIATANQGSEATYESGFVIDKFPISRPNLTFSTLTVSNMSPEDSSIYLCSGAPAGGNTEAFFGQGTRLTVV.

The chain links TRBV6-5 to TRBJ2-5, with D perhaps matching TRBD2 (5 bases). This CDR3 is built from 14 residues. Germline values: CDR1 MNHEY, CDR2 SVGAGI. V was pared by 5 bases and J by 3 bases, with 13 bases between. The CDR3: CASSRRDLKETQYF. As DNA, the CDR3 is TGTGCCAGCAGTCGCCGGGATCTTAAAGAGACCCAGTACTTC.

This clone appeared a single time. The identical CDR3 is also encoded by other nucleotide sequences in the sample. The V and J genes are TRBV7-2 and TRBJ1-2; possible D gene TRBD1, 6 bases. The CDR3 contains 13 residues. Germline V CDR1 and CDR2: SGHTA, FQGNSA. Between the trimmed V and J ends, which lost 0 bases and 8 bases, there was a span of 10 bases. CDR3 nucleotides: TGTGCCAGCAGCTTAGCGTCAGGGGAGGGCTACACCTTC. Amino acid sequence: CASSLASGEGYTF.

The chain recombines TRBV6-5 with TRBJ2-7; 11 bases line up with TRBD2. With 6 bases clipped from V and 6 bases from J, the junction kept 7 bases outside the gene matches. The CDR3 has 14 residues. Germline assignment: CDR1 MNHEY and CDR2 SVGAGI. For the CDR3, the DNA is TGTGCCAGCAGCCGTAGCGGGGGGGCCGGCGAGCAGTACTTC. As protein: CASSRSGGAGEQYF.

The rearrangement links TRBV5-1 to TRBJ2-3; D is unclear. CDR3 size: 15 residues. Germline-derived CDR1 and CDR2 are SGHRS and YFSETQ. Trimming removed 0 bases from V and 1 base from J, with 9 bases in between. CDR3 nucleotides: TGCGCCAGCAGCTTGGGACCCAAAGGCACAGATACGCAGTATTTT. This encodes CASSLGPKGTDTQYF.

This clone appeared a few times. The rearrangement links TRBV11-3 to TRBJ2-3; maybe TRBD2 (7 bases). The V gene's germline CDR1 is SGHNT and CDR2 YENEEA. CDR3 size: 16 residues. The V and J ends lost 0 bases and 2 bases respectively, with 12 bases between them. The CDR3 sequence is CASSLDGRGHTDTQYF. The CDR3 DNA sequence: TGTGCCAGCAGCTTAGATGGGCGGGGGCACACAGATACGCAGTATTTT.

In this sample, this clone turned up many times. The V and J genes are TRBV11-2 and TRBJ2-5, with 11 bases fitting TRBD1. The V gene end was trimmed by 5 bases and the J gene end by 5 bases; junction bases not matched to a gene: 13. This CDR3 is built from 17 residues. Germline CDR1 reads SGHAT; CDR2 reads FQNNGV. The CDR3 DNA is TGTGCCAGCAGCCCACCCCCCGGGACAGGGGGGGAGGAGACCCAGTACTTC. It is translated as CASSPPPGTGGEETQYF.

The chain links TRBV11-3 to TRBJ2-1; 7 bases match TRBD1. This CDR3 spans 15 amino acids. Per germline, CDR1 SGHNT and CDR2 YENEEA. The V gene end was trimmed by 2 bases and the J gene end by 4 bases; junction bases not matched to a gene: 5. Here the CDR3 DNA reads TGTGCCAGCAGCTTAAGGGGGCAGGCTTACAATGAGCAGTTCTTC. Translated: CASSLRGQAYNEQFF.

The chain carries TRBV7-2 and TRBJ2-3, with 8 bases matching TRBD2. The CDR3 runs 14 residues. Germline V CDR1 and CDR2: SGHTA, FQGNSA. Losses at the gene ends were 5 bases for V and 4 bases for J; bases not matched to a gene: 5. The DNA for the CDR3 is TGTGCCAGCAGCCCCGGGGGGGCCCCAGATACGCAGTATTTT. The encoded protein is CASSPGGAPDTQYF.

This clone was observed a few times. The V gene is TRBV10-3, the J gene TRBJ2-2, with D maybe TRBD1 (6 bases). The CDR3 extends over 15 amino acids. Trimming pared 6 bases from V and 0 bases from J, leaving 11 bases between. Germline V lookup: CDR1 ENHRY, CDR2 SYGVKD. CDR3 nucleotides: TGTGCCATCAGAACAGGGTCAGCGAACACCGGGGAGCTGTTTTTT. As protein: CAIRTGSANTGELFF.

This clone was seen a handful of times. The rearrangement links TRBV28 to TRBJ1-2; D perhaps matches TRBD1 (5 bases). Trimming stripped 6 bases from V and 3 bases from J, with 14 bases between. Looked up from germline, CDR1 is MDHEN and CDR2 is SYDVKM. The CDR3 has 14 amino acids. For the CDR3, the DNA is TGTGCCAGCAGCCCGCCCAGGGAATACTATGGCTACACCTTC. As protein: CASSPPREYYGYTF.

The rearrangement links TRBV2 to TRBJ2-5; 7 bases are a match to TRBD1. The CDR3 has 13 amino acids. Germline-derived CDR1 and CDR2 are SNHLY and FYNNEI. V shed 7 bases, J shed 4 bases, and the junction held 6 bases outside the gene matches. The CDR3 region is CASTRGQTETQYF. The CDR3 DNA is TGTGCCAGCACCCGGGGACAGACAGAGACCCAGTACTTC. Full variable domain (remainder filled in from reference TRBV2 and TRBJ2-5): EPEVTQTPSHQVTQMGQEVILRCVPISNHLYFYWYRQILGQKVEFLVSFYNNEISEKSEIFDDQFSVERPDGSNFTLKIRSTKLEDSAMYFCASTRGQTETQYFGPGTRLLVL.